Sequencing of this T cell receptor beta chain was carried out in a study of blood T cell repertoires in COVID-19. As processed by the authors: The authors estimated nucleated cell counts from reference gene primer amplification. Clones were sequenced by immunoSEQ multiplex PCR, and TCRdb holds only the in-frame ones, with some missing. V and J calls plus clone size are reproduced from that table; the DNA served to infer D and trimming. The sample has a few hundred thousand clones, around 84% seen once. The sequence came from a woman aged 60-75 years with COVID-19, enrolled during active disease. Sequenced sample: peripheral blood.

In nucleotides, the CDR3 is TGTGCCAGCAGCCCTCGCCCGGGACTAGCGTACTACGAGCAGTACTTC. Amino acid sequence: CASSPRPGLAYYEQYF. The chain uses TRBV5-4 and TRBJ2-7; 10 bases are a match to TRBD2. V shed 4 bases and J 3 bases; nucleotides not matched to a gene: 10. Germline values: CDR1 SGHNT, CDR2 YYREEE (reference sequence). The CDR3 consists of 16 residues.